This entry describes one T cell receptor beta chain. CDR1 and CDR2 (germline): SGHRS, YFSETQ. This CDR3 is built from 15 residues. V lost 0 bases to trimming and J lost 0 bases, with 10 bases between them. The record originates from a study of T-cell reconstitution after alpha-beta-depleted transplantation in children. Unique molecular identifiers featured in how the TCRbeta library was prepared. Using its own MiXCR run on the PCR reads, TCRdb lists one record per CDR3 protein. The table includes about 400,000 distinct CDR3 sequences, roughly 22% detected once. Specimen: PBMCs from the stem cell graft donor, collected from the stem cell graft. The receptor was derived from a human donor who donated a stem cell graft to a child with acute myeloid leukemia. The chain has TRBV5-1 and TRBJ2-7, with D possibly TRBD2 on 6 matching bases. CDR3 DNA sequence: TGCGCCAGCAGCTTGGACCCCGGGAGCTCCTACGAGCAGTACTTC. Residues: CASSLDPGSSYEQYF.